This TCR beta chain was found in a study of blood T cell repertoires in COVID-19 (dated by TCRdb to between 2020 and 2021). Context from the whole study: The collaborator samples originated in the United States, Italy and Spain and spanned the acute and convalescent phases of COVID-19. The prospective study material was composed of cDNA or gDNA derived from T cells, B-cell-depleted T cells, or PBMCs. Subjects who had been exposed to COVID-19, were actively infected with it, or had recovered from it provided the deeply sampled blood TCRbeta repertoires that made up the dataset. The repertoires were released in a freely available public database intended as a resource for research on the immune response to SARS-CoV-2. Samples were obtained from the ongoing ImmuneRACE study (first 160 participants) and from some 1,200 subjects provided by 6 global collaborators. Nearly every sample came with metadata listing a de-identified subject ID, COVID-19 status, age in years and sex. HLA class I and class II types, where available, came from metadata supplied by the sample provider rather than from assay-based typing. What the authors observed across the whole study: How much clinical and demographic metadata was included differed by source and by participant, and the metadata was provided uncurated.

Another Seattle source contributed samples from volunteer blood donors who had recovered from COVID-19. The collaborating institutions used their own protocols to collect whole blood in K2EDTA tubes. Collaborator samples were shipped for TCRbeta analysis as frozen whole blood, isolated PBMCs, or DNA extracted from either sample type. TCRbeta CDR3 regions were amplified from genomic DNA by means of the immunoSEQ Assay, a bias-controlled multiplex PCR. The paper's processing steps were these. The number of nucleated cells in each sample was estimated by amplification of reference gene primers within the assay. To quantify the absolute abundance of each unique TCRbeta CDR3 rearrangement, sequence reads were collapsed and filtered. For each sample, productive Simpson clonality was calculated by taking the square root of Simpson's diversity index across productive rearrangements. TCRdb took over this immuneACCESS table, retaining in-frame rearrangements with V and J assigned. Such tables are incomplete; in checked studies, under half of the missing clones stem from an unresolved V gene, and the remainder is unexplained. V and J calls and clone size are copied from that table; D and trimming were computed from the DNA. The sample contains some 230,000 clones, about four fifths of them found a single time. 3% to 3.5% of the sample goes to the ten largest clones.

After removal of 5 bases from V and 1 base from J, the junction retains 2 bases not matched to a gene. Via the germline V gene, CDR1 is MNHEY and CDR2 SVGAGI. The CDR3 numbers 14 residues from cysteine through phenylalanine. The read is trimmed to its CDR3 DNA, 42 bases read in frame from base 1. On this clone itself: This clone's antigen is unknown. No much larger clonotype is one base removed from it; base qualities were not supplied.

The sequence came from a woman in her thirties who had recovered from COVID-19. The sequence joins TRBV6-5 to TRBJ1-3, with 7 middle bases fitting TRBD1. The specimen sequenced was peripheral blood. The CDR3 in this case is CASSIQGSGNTIYF. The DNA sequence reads TGTGCCAGCAGTATACAGGGGTCTGGAAACACCATATATTTT.